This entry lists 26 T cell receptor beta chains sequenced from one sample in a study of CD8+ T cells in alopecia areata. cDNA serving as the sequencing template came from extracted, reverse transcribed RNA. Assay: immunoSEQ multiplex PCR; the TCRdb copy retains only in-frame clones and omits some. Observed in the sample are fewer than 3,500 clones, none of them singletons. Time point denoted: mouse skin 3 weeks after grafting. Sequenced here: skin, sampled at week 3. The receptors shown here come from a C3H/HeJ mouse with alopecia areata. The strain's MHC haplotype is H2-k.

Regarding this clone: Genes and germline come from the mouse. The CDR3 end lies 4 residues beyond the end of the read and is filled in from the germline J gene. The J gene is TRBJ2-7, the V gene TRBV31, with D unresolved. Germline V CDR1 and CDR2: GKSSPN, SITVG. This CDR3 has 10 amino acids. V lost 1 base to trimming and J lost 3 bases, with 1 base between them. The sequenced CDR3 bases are TGTGCCTGGAGTCACTAT. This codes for CAWSHY. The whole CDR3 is CAWSHYEQYF.

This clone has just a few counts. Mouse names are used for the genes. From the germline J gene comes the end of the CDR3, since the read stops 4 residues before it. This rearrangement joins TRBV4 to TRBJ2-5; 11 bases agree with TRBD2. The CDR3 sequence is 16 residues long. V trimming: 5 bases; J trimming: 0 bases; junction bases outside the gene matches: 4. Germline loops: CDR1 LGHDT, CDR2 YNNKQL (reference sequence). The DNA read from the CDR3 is TGTGCCAGCAGCCTGGACTGGGGGGCTAACCAAGAC. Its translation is CASSLDWGANQD. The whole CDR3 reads CASSLDWGANQDTQYF. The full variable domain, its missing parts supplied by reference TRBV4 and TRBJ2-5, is ETAVFQTPNYHVTQVGNEVSFNCKQTLGHDTMYWYKQDSKKLLKIMFSYNNKQLIVNETVPRRFSPQSSDKAHLNLRIKSVEPEDSAVYLCASSLDWGANQDTQYFGPGTRLLVL.

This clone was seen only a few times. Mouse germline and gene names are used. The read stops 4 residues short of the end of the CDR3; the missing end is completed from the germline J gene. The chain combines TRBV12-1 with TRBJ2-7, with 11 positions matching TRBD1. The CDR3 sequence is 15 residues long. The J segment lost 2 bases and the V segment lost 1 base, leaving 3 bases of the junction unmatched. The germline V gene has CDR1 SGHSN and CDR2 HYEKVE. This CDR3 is CASSLPGQGAYEQYF. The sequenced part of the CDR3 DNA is TGTGCCAGCTCTCTTCCGGGACAGGGGGCCTAT. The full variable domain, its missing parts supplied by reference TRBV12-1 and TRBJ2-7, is DSGVVQSPRHIIKEKGGRSVLTCIPISGHSNVVWYQQTLGKELKFLIQHYEKVERDKGFLPSRFSVQQFDDYHSEMNMSALELEDSAMYFCASSLPGQGAYEQYFGPGTRLTVL.

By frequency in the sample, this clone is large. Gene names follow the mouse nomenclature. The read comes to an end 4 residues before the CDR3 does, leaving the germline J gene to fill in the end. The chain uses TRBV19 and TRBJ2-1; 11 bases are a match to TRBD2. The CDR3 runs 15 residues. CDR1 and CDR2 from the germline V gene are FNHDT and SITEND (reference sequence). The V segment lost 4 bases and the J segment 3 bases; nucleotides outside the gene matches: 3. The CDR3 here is CASSPGTGGYAEQFF. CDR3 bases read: TGTGCCAGCAGTCCCGGGACTGGGGGCTATGCT.

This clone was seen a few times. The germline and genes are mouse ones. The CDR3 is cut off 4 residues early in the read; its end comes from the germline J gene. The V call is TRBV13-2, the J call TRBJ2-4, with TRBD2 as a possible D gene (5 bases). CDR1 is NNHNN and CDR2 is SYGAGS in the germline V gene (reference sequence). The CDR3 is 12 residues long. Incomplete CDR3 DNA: TGTGCCAGCGGTGATTGGGGAAAC. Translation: CASGDWGN. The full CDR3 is CASGDWGNTLYF.

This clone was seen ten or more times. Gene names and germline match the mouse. The DNA read from the CDR3 is TGTGCCAGCGGTTACAGGGGGCTGTACTATGCT. It encodes CASGYRGLYYA. From start to end, the CDR3 is CASGYRGLYYAEQFF. V gene TRBV13-2 combines with J gene TRBJ2-1, with 9 nucleotides matching TRBD1. The DNA ends 4 residues before the CDR3 does, and the rest of the CDR3 is filled in from the germline J gene. The germline V gene has CDR1 NNHNN and CDR2 SYGAGS (reference sequence). The V segment lost 4 bases and the J segment 2 bases; nucleotides outside the gene matches: 4. CDR3 size: 15 residues.

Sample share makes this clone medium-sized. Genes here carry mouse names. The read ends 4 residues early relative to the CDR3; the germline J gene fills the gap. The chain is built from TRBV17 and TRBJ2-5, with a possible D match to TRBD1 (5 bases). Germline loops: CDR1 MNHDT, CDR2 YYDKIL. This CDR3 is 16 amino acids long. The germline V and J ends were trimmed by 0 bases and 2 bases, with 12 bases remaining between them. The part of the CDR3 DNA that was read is TGTGCTAGCAGTAGAGATCTTCAGGGAGTCCAAGAC. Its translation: CASSRDLQGVQD. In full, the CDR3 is CASSRDLQGVQDTQYF.

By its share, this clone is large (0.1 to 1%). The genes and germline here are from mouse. The CDR3 bases that were read are TGCACCTGCAGTGACTGGGGGGTGCAAGAC. It translates to CTCSDWGVQD. From start to end, the CDR3 is CTCSDWGVQDTQYF. The rearrangement links TRBV1 to TRBJ2-5; 9 nucleotides line up with TRBD2. The read halts 4 residues ahead of the CDR3 end, with the missing end drawn from the germline J gene. The length of the CDR3 is 14 residues. Trimming removed 4 bases from V and 3 bases from J; junction bases left unmatched: 2. Germline assignment: CDR1 NSQYPW and CDR2 LRSPGD (reference sequence).

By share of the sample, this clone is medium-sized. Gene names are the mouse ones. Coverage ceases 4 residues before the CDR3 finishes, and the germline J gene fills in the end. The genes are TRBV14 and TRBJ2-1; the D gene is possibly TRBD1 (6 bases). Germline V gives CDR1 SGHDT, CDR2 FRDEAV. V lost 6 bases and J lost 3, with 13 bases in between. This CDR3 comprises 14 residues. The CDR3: CASTHGQIYAEQFF. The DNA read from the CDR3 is TGTGCCAGCACCCACGGACAGATCTATGCT.

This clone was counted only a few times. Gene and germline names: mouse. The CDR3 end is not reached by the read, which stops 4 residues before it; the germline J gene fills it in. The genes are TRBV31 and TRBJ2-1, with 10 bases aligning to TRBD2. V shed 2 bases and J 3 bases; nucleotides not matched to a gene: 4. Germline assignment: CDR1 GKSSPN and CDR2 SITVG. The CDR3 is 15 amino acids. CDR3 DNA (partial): TGTGCCTGGAGTACTCGGGACTGGGGCTATGCT. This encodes CAWSTRDWGYA. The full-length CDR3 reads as CAWSTRDWGYAEQFF.

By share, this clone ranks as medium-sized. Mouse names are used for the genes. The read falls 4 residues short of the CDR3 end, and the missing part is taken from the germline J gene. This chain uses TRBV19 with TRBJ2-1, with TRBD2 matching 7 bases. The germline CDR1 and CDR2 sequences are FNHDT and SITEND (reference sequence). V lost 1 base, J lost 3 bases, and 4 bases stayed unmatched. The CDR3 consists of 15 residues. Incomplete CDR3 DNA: TGTGCCAGCAGTATATCTTGGGGGGTCTATGCT. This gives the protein CASSISWGVYA. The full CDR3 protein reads CASSISWGVYAEQFF.

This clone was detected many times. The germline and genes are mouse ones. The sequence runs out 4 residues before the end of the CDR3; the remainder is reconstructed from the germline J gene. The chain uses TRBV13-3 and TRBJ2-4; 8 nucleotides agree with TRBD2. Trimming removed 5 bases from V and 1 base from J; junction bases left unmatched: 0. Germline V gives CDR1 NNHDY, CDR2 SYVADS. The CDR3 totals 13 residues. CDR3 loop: CASRTGGQNTLYF. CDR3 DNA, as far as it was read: TGTGCCAGCAGGACTGGGGGTCAAAAC.

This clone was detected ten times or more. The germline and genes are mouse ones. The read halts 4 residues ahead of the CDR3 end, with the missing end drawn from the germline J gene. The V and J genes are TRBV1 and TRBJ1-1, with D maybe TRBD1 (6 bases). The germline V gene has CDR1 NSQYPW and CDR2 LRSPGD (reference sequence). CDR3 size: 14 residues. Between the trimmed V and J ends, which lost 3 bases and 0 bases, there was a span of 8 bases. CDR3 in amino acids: CTCSAGTTNTEVFF. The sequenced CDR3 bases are TGCACCTGCAGTGCCGGGACAACAAACACA.

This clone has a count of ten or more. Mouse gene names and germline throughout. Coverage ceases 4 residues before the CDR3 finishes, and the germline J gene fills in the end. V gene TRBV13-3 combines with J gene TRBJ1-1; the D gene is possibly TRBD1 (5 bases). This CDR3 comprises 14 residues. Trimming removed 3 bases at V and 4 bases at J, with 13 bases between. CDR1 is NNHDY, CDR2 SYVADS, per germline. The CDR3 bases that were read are TGTGCCAGCAGTGCCCCAGGGCGGGTCACA. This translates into CASSAPGRVT. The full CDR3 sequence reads CASSAPGRVTEVFF.

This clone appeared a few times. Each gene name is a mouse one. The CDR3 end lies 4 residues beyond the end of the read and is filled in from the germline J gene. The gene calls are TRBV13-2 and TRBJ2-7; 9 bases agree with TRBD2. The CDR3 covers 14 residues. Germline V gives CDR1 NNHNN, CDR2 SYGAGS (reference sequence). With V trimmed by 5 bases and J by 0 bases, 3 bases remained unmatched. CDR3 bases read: TGTGCCAGCGGCGGACTGGGGACCTCCTAT. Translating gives CASGGLGTSY. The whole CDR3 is CASGGLGTSYEQYF.

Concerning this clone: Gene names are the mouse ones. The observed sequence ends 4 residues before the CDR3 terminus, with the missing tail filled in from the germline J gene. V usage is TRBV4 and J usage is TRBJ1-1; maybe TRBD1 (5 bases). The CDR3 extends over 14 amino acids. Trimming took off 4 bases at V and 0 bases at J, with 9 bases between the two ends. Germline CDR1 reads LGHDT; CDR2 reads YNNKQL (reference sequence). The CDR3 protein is CASSFDRANTEVFF. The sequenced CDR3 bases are TGTGCCAGCAGCTTTGACAGAGCAAACACA.

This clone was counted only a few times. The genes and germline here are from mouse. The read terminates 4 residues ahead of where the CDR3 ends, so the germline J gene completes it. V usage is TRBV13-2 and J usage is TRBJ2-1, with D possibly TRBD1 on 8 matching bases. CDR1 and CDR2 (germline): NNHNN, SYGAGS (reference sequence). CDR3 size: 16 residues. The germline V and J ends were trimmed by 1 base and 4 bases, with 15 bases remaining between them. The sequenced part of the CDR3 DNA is TGTGCCAGCGGTGATCTCCACAGGGGGGGATATGCT. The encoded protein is CASGDLHRGGYA. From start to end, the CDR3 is CASGDLHRGGYAEQFF.

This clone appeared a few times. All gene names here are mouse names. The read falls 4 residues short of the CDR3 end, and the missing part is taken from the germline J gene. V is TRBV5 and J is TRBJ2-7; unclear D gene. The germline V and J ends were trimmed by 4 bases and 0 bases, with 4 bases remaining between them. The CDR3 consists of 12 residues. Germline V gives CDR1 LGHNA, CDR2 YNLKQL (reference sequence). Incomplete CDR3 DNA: TGTGCCAGCAGCCCAAGCTCCTAT. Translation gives CASSPSSY. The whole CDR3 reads CASSPSSYEQYF.

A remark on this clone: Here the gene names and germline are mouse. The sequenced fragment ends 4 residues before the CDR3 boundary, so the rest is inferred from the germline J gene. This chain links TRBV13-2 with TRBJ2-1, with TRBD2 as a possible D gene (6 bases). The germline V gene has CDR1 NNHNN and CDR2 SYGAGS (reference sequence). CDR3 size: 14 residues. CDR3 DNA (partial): TGTGCCAGCGGCCTTGGGGGAGGAGTGGCT. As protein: CASGLGGGVA. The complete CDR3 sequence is CASGLGGGVAEQFF.

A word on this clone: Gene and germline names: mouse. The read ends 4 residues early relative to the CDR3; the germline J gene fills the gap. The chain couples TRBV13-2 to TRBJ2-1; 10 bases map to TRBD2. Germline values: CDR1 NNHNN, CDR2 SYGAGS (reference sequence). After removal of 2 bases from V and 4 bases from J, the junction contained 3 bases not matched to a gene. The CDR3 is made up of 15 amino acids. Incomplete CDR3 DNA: TGTGCCAGCGGTGAGCGGGGACTGGGGTATGCT. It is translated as CASGERGLGYA. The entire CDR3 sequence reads CASGERGLGYAEQFF.

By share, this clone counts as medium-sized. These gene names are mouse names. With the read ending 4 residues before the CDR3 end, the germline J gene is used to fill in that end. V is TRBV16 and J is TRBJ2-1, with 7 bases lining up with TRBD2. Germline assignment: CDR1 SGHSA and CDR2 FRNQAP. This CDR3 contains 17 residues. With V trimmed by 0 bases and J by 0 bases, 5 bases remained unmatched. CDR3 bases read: TGTGCAAGCAGCTTAGATTTCCTGGGGGTTAACTATGCT. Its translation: CASSLDFLGVNYA. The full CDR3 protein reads CASSLDFLGVNYAEQFF.

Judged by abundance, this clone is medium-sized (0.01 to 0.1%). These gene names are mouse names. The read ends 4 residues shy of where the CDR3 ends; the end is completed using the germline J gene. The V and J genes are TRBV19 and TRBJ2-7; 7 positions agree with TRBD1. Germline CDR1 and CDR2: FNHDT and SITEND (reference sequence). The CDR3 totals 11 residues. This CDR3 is CASRTGYEQYF. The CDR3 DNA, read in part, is TGTGCCAGCAGGACAGGGTAT.

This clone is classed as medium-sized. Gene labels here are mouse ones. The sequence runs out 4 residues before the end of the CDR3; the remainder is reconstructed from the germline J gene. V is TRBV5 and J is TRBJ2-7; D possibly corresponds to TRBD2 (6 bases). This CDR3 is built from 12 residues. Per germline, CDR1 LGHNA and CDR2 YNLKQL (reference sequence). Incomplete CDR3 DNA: TGTGCCAGCAGCCTACTGGGTTAT. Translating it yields CASSLLGY. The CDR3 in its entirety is CASSLLGYEQYF.

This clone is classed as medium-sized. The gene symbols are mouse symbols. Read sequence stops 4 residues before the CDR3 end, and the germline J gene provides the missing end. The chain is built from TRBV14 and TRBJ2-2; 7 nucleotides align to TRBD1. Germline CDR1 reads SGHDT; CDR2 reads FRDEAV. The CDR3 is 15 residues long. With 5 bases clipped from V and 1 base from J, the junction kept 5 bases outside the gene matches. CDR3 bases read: TGTGCCAGCAGCCCGGGACAGAGAAACACCGGG. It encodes CASSPGQRNTG. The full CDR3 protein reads CASSPGQRNTGQLYF.

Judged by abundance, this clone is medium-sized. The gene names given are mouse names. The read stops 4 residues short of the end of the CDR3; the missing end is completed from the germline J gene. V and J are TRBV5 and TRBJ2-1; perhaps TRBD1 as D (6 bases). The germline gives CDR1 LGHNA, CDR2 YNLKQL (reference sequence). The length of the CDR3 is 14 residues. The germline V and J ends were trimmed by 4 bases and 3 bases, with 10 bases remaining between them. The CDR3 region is CASSPGTFYAEQFF. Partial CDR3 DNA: TGTGCCAGCAGCCCCGGGACATTCTATGCT.

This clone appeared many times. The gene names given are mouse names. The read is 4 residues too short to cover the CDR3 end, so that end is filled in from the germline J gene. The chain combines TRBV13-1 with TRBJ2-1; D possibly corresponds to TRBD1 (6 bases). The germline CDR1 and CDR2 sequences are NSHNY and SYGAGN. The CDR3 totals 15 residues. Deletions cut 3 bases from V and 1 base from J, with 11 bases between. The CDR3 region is CASSGGTKNYAEQFF. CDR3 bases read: TGTGCCAGCAGTGGGGGGACAAAAAACTATGCT.